The present entry profiles one T cell receptor beta chain with its context. Construction of the TCRbeta library involved unique molecular identifiers. MiXCR was run by TCRdb on the PCR reads, yielding one entry per CDR3 protein. Of around 680,000 distinct CDR3 sequences detected, around 17% appear once; the ten largest clones hold 0.85% to 1.3%. The data were taken from a study of T-cell reconstitution after alpha-beta-depleted transplantation in children. The CDR3 consists of 14 residues. Germline V gene lookup returns CDR1 LGHDT and CDR2 YNNKEL (reference sequence). V was cut by 6 bases and J by 6 bases, with 17 bases left in between.

The chain combines TRBV3-1 with TRBJ1-2; unclear D gene. Specimen: PBMCs from the stem cell graft donor, collected from the stem cell graft. The sequence came from a human donor who donated a stem cell graft to a child with acute myeloid leukemia. The CDR3 region is CASSLSTVGNGYTF. The CDR3 DNA follows: TGTGCCAGCAGTCTTTCTACGGTGGGGAATGGCTACACCTTC.